This T cell receptor (beta chain) was profiled in a study of OX40 agonist ivuxolimab in advanced cancers. This CDR3 region has 15 residues. The V gene lost 7 bases and the J gene lost 0 bases, with 15 bases spanning the gap. Germline CDR1 is MNHNS and CDR2 is SASEGT. The method was immunoSEQ multiplex PCR; TCRdb's version includes in-frame clones alone and lacks a portion of them. Here the sample spans fewer than 85,000 clones, approximately 86% being singletons. The source of this sequence is an adult with an advanced solid tumor such as melanoma, head and neck, liver or kidney cancer. V usage is TRBV6-1 and J usage is TRBJ1-2, with a possible D match to TRBD1 (5 bases). The source was CD4+ or CD8+ T cells sorted from blood, collected in a trial of the OX40 agonist ivuxolimab. CDR3 nucleotides: TGTGCCAGCATTCTTGAGGACACTGCTAACTATGGCTACACCTTC. The encoded protein is CASILEDTANYGYTF.